The entry below describes one T cell receptor beta chain. Its antigen remains undetermined. No qualities accompany the bases; no much larger clone lies one base away. The sample's time point label, in plain terms: at surgical resection after neoadjuvant nivolumab +/- ipilimumab. Samples came from the phase 2 randomized NEOSTAR trial, which tested neoadjuvant nivolumab or nivolumab plus ipilimumab followed by surgery in operable NSCLC. Tumor-adjacent uninvolved lung was collected at resection and served as a matched non-tumor comparison for resected tumor TCR repertoires. This sample was taken from a study of neoadjuvant nivolumab and ipilimumab in lung cancer (dated by TCRdb to 2020 to 2022). With respect to the entire study: Intravenous nivolumab was dosed at 3 mg/kg on days 1, 15 and 29, and in the combination arm ipilimumab 1 mg/kg was added on day 1 only. TCR repertoires were compared between pretherapy (baseline) peripheral blood and tumors resected at surgery after neoadjuvant immune checkpoint blockade. Seven patients had matched pretherapy and resected tumor pairs analyzed, with four treated with nivolumab and three with nivolumab plus ipilimumab. The major pathologic response (MPR) rate in the intention-to-treat population in each study arm was designated as the primary trial endpoint. A total of roughly 45 patients with operable NSCLC were treated in the trial, with 23 randomized to nivolumab monotherapy and roughly 20 randomized to nivolumab plus ipilimumab.

The method was the immunoSEQ multiplex PCR assay. Under the source paper's analysis protocol: Repertoires were summarized in terms of richness and clonality, and significantly expanded and contracted clones between pre- and post-therapy samples were identified. In TCRdb, the immuneACCESS table is reduced to in-frame sequences with V and J assigned. These tables do not hold every clone; where another copy was compared, an unresolved V gene accounts for under half, and the others remain unexplained. V and J calls and clone size are those listed in that table; D and trimming were worked out from the DNA. For this sample there are some 8,000 clones; around 79% appear just once. About 6.7% of the sample lies in the top ten. From the germline V gene, CDR1 is SNHLY and CDR2 is FYNNEI. The CDR3, from cysteine to phenylalanine, totals 12 residues. The retained sequence is limited to the CDR3, 36 bases, with the frame set at the first base. Between the V and J ends, shortened by 8 bases and 0 bases respectively, the junction contains 5 bases.

General study outcomes and caveats: No significant correlation was found between TCR clonality and pathologic tumor regression, and only one major-pathologic-response sample was available for the clonality analysis. A small number of samples was subjected to TCR sequencing. Resected tumors had greater TCR richness and clonality than tumor-adjacent uninvolved lung, and increases were observed in more dual-therapy-treated tumors. A positive correlation was observed between pretherapy blood TCR richness and richness in tumors resected after neoadjuvant therapy (Spearman R of about 0.82). From pretherapy to surgery, increases in tumor T-cell richness and clonality were observed in three of three dual-therapy tumors but in only two of four nivolumab-treated tumors.

The V and J genes are TRBV2 and TRBJ2-4; confidence is insufficient to name the D gene. This TCR came from an adult with non-small cell lung cancer. The sequenced sample was adjacent normal lung tissue, obtained after neoadjuvant nivolumab, alone or with ipilimumab, at or shortly before surgery. The nucleotide sequence reads as follows: TGTGCCAGCTATCTAGCCAAAAACATTCAGTACTTC. This encodes CASYLAKNIQYF.